Below, 11 T cell receptor beta chains from the same sample are listed, as sequenced in a study of vaccination effects on CD4 cells after COVID-19. Assay: immunoSEQ multiplex PCR; the TCRdb copy retains only in-frame clones and omits some. The sample has 40,000 to 45,000 clones, over 60% seen once; the top ten hold 3.6%. Their antigens are not known. Researchers isolated CD4+ T cells once 9 to 11 days of culture had elapsed. According to PCR results, the person was infected with SARS-CoV-2 between March and December 2020. As their vaccination, participants received two doses of either BNT162b2 or mRNA-1273. The sample in question was CD4+ T cells from PBMCs cultured without peptide, obtained after COVID-19 vaccination. These receptors were obtained from a human donor who had a prior SARS-CoV-2 infection.

This chain uses TRBV19 with TRBJ2-1; 13 bases agree with TRBD2. This CDR3 has 17 residues. CDR1 is LNHDA, CDR2 SQIVND, per germline (reference sequence). J lost 0 bases, V lost 5 bases, and 4 bases had no gene match. DNA of the CDR3: TGTGCCAGTAGTTCAAGGACTAGCGGGAGCTCCTACAATGAGCAGTTCTTC. Protein product: CASSSRTSGSSYNEQFF.

The chain combines TRBV29-1 with TRBJ2-1, with D maybe TRBD1 (6 bases). This CDR3 is built from 14 residues. Germline V gene lookup returns CDR1 SQVTM and CDR2 ANQGSEA. V dropped 6 bases and J dropped 4 bases, with 16 bases sitting between them. The CDR3 sequence: CSVPGRGFYNEQFF. CDR3 sequence (DNA): TGCAGCGTCCCGGGCAGGGGATTTTACAATGAGCAGTTCTTC.

The rearrangement links TRBV20-1 to TRBJ2-4, with TRBD2 identical over 7 bases. From germline, CDR1 is DFQATT and CDR2 SNEGSKA (reference sequence). V shed 3 bases, J shed 1 base, and the junction held 6 bases outside the gene matches. The CDR3 is made up of 15 amino acids. The chain's CDR3 is CSASARLAAKNIQYF. The CDR3 DNA is TGCAGTGCTAGTGCCAGACTAGCCGCCAAAAACATTCAGTACTTC.

V usage is TRBV11-2 and J usage is TRBJ2-5; 9 bases are shared with TRBD1. CDR1 and CDR2 (germline): SGHAT, FQNNGV. This CDR3 spans 18 amino acids. The V and J ends lost 3 bases and 5 bases, in that order; junction bases with no gene match: 16. Written as DNA, the CDR3 is TGTGCCAGCAGCTTGGCCTGGACAGGGGCGGGTCGGTCGGAGACCCAGTACTTC. Its protein is CASSLAWTGAGRSETQYF.

The V and J genes are TRBV19 and TRBJ2-3, with 9 bases lining up with TRBD1. Looked up from germline, CDR1 is LNHDA and CDR2 is SQIVND (reference sequence). The CDR3 spans 14 residues. Losses at the gene ends were 5 bases for V and 3 bases for J; bases not matched to a gene: 3. The CDR3 DNA reads as TGTGCCAGTAGTTGGGACAGGGTGACAGATACGCAGTATTTT. It yields the protein CASSWDRVTDTQYF.

The chain is built from TRBV27 and TRBJ2-1; no definite D call. CDR3 size: 19 residues. Germline V gene sequence: CDR1 MNHEY, CDR2 SMNVEV (reference sequence). Trimming cost V 4 bases and J 4 bases, with 26 bases left between them. The CDR3 reads CASSSNAGPSRGEYNEQFF. CDR3 in DNA: TGTGCCAGCAGTTCCAATGCCGGGCCATCTCGAGGAGAGTACAATGAGCAGTTCTTC.

The rearrangement uses TRBV6-4 and TRBJ1-5; no firm D call. Germline assignment: CDR1 MRHNA and CDR2 SNTAGT. The CDR3 sequence is 19 residues long. Between the trimmed V and J ends, which lost 4 bases and 3 bases, there was a span of 25 bases. Written as DNA, the CDR3 is TGTGCCAGCAGTGGTTCCCCTCGGATCGATGGGGTAAACAATCAGCCCCAGCATTTT. It is translated as CASSGSPRIDGVNNQPQHF.

CDR3 protein: CSGGRGHMNTEAFF. The CDR3 nucleotides read TGCAGCGGGGGAAGGGGACACATGAACACTGAAGCTTTCTTT. The chain joins TRBV29-1 to TRBJ1-1; D may be TRBD1 (6 bases). The CDR3 has 14 residues. Trimming left V 7 bases short and J 0 bases short, with 15 bases between. Germline V gene data show CDR1 as SQVTM and CDR2 as ANQGSEA.

The rearrangement links TRBV2 to TRBJ2-1, with a possible D match to TRBD1 (6 bases). The CDR3 totals 14 residues. CDR1 is SNHLY, CDR2 FYNNEI, per germline. The V gene lost 4 bases and the J gene lost 0 bases, with 7 bases spanning the gap. DNA for the CDR3: TGTGCCAGCAGTGTAGGGGGCTCCTACAATGAGCAGTTCTTC. This encodes CASSVGGSYNEQFF.

The gene calls are TRBV7-9 and TRBJ2-7, with D uncertain. V was pared by 5 bases and J by 3 bases, with 11 bases between. This CDR3 is 13 amino acids long. CDR1 is SEHNR, CDR2 FQNEAQ, per germline (reference sequence). The CDR3, as DNA: TGTGCCAGCAGCCGCGGACGGATCTACGAGCAGTACTTC. Amino acids: CASSRGRIYEQYF.

V and J are TRBV6-1 and TRBJ2-4; D might be TRBD1 or TRBD2, each matching 6 bases. CDR1 is MNHNS and CDR2 is SASEGT in the germline V gene. This CDR3 contains 14 residues. Trimming stripped 0 bases from V and 8 bases from J, with 11 bases between. The CDR3 nucleotides are TGTGCCAGCAGTGAAGCTCGGGGGCCTCACATTCAGTACTTC. The encoded protein is CASSEARGPHIQYF.